These 11 T cell receptor beta chains were sequenced from one sample in a study of blood T cell repertoires in COVID-19. Clones were read by immunoSEQ multiplex PCR, and TCRdb kept only the in-frame ones, dropping some. The table shows approximately 300,000 clones, with roughly 90% occurring only once. Sequenced input: PBMCs or T cells enriched from blood (not recorded which). These receptors originate from a woman aged 25 to 39 who had recovered from COVID-19.

The chain carries TRBV29-1 and TRBJ1-4, with D possibly matching TRBD1 (5 bases). This CDR3 region has 13 residues. Trimming shortened V by 2 bases and J by 8 bases, and 12 bases separated the two germline ends. Germline CDR1 and CDR2: SQVTM and ANQGSEA. CDR3 region: CSVESGIGEKLFF. The CDR3 DNA reads TGCAGCGTTGAATCAGGGATCGGAGAAAAACTGTTTTTT.

Only one count was recorded for this clone. This sequence joins TRBV6-2 or TRBV6-3 and TRBJ1-5; 8 bases line up with TRBD1. The trim removed 5 bases at V and 9 bases at J, leaving 9 bases unmatched. Germline V gene data show CDR1 as MNHEY and CDR2 as SVGEGT. The length of the CDR3 is 14 residues. CDR3 sequence: CASSGDRTLGPQHF. The CDR3 DNA reads TGTGCCAGCAGTGGGGACAGGACCCTAGGGCCCCAGCATTTT.

This clone came up once. The chain links TRBV4-3 to TRBJ2-7, with 7 bases identical to TRBD1. Losses at the gene ends were 0 bases for V and 2 bases for J; bases not matched to a gene: 7. The CDR3 has 16 amino acids. Germline CDR1 LGHNA, CDR2 YSLEER. The CDR3 sequence is CASSQDRGTHTYEQYF. CDR3 coding DNA: TGCGCCAGCAGCCAAGACAGGGGGACCCACACCTACGAGCAGTACTTC.

The chain combines TRBV10-3 with TRBJ2-2; TRBD1 is a possible D gene (6 bases). This CDR3 has 16 amino acids. Germline V gene data show CDR1 as ENHRY and CDR2 as SYGVKD. Trimming shortened V by 4 bases and J by 0 bases, and 12 bases separated the two germline ends. CDR3 nucleotide sequence: TGTGCCATCAGTGTAACAGGGCATACGAACACCGGGGAGCTGTTTTTT. It specifies CAISVTGHTNTGELFF.

J is TRBJ2-2 and V is TRBV18; 10 bases fit TRBD1. Germline V CDR1 and CDR2: KGHSH, LQKENI. V gave up 3 bases and J gave up 11 bases; unmatched junction bases: 6. The CDR3 spans 14 residues. CDR3: CASSPGQGRPELFF. In DNA, the CDR3 is TGTGCCAGCTCACCGGGACAGGGGAGGCCTGAGCTGTTTTTT.

J is TRBJ2-7 and V is TRBV6-2 or TRBV6-3, with 9 nucleotides matching TRBD1. Germline values: CDR1 MNHEY, CDR2 SVGEGT. There are 16 residues in the CDR3. V dropped 2 bases and J dropped 5; count of bases not matched to a gene: 10. This CDR3 is CASSYAPGQGTNEQYF. Here the CDR3 DNA reads TGTGCCAGCAGTTACGCCCCGGGACAGGGAACTAACGAGCAGTACTTC.

The V call is TRBV29-1, the J call TRBJ2-5; D is unresolved. The germline V gene encodes CDR1 SQVTM and CDR2 ANQGSEA. The CDR3 totals 12 residues. Deletions cut 7 bases from V and 1 base from J, with 10 bases between. This CDR3 is CSGLTPQETQYF. CDR3 DNA sequence: TGCAGCGGATTGACTCCCCAAGAGACCCAGTACTTC.

The chain links TRBV6-6 to TRBJ2-7, with 9 positions matching TRBD2. In germline, CDR1 is MNHNY, CDR2 SVGAGI (reference sequence). CDR3 size: 15 residues. Trimming took 0 bases from V and 1 from J; bases not matched to a gene: 1. Here the CDR3 reads CASSYSAGGSYEQYF. CDR3 in DNA: TGTGCCAGCAGTTACTCTGCGGGAGGGTCCTACGAGCAGTACTTC.

This sequence joins TRBV2 and TRBJ2-1; TRBD1 might be the D (5 bases). Trimming took off 0 bases at V and 2 bases at J, with 11 bases between the two ends. Germline V gene data show CDR1 as SNHLY and CDR2 as FYNNEI. The CDR3 has 16 amino acids. The CDR3 DNA sequence: TGTGCCAGCAGTGAAGCAGGGGTACTGACCTACAATGAGCAGTTCTTC. Translation: CASSEAGVLTYNEQFF.

The chain couples TRBV7-9 to TRBJ1-2, with D possibly being TRBD1 (5 bases). This CDR3 region has 14 residues. The germline V gene encodes CDR1 SEHNR and CDR2 FQNEAQ (reference sequence). V was cut by 2 bases and J by 8 bases, with 15 bases left in between. The DNA of the CDR3 is TGTGCCAGCAGCTTACCCGGGGGATATGGCGGCTACACCTTC. This translates into CASSLPGGYGGYTF.

The chain couples TRBV5-1 to TRBJ1-3; D perhaps matches TRBD1 (6 bases). The CDR3 is 15 amino acids. Per the germline V gene, CDR1 is SGHRS and CDR2 is YFSETQ. V lost 0 bases and J lost 0, with 7 bases in between. CDR3: CASSLEGDSGNTIYF. Written as DNA, the CDR3 is TGCGCCAGCAGCTTGGAGGGGGACTCTGGAAACACCATATATTTT.